This TCR beta chain was captured in a study of blood T cell repertoires in COVID-19. Looking at the study overall: PBMCs, B-cell-depleted T cells, or T cells were the source of the cDNA or gDNA that made up the material.

TCRdb's copy holds only in-frame clones and misses some; the assay was immunoSEQ multiplex PCR. In the table there are approximately 400,000 clones, 88% of which are singletons. Participant reports of clinical history set cohort assignment. Before being deemed recovered, Cohort 3 donors had two negative PCRs, clearance, or symptom resolution. The CDR3 is 13 amino acids. V shed 4 bases and J shed 2 bases, with 9 bases lying between them. The germline V gene has CDR1 SEHNR and CDR2 FQNEAQ (reference sequence). Sample: PBMCs or T cells enriched from blood (not recorded which). The chain has TRBV7-9 and TRBJ2-7; D remains unclear. The source of this sequence is a woman aged 18-29 years who had recovered from COVID-19. The chain's CDR3 is CASSSNPAYEQYF. Written as DNA, the CDR3 is TGTGCCAGCAGCTCTAACCCCGCCTACGAGCAGTACTTC.